This TCR beta chain was captured by sequencing in a study of Graves' ophthalmopathy and Graves' hyperthyroidism. Overall study: Peripheral blood was gathered at first diagnosis, ahead of any treatment whatsoever.

Study results and limitations: Ophthalmopathy cases were distinguished from stable hyperthyroidism by a 13-signature model, reaching approximately 87% sensitivity and 70% to 84% specificity. Blood also contained most of the expanded thyroid clonotypes above 0.001 frequency.

This clonotype was seen many times. Its antigen is currently unknown. Between the trimmed V and J ends, which lost 1 base and 9 bases, there was a span of 10 bases. CDR3 length: 11 residues. Germline V gene lookup returns CDR1 GTSNPN and CDR2 SVGIG (reference sequence). Sampling over 8 ml of fresh peripheral blood provided the PBMCs. Researchers took RNA transcripts and amplified TCR beta CDR3 regions from them. The library came from an HTBI-primed first-round RT-PCR and a second-round multiplex PCR. TCRdb reprocessed the multiplex PCR reads via MiXCR and lists one record per CDR3 protein. The repertoire has a few hundred thousand distinct CDR3 sequences, about a sixth of them found once; the top ten carry about 2.4%.

The sample was peripheral blood. The sequence came from an adult woman with stable Graves' hyperthyroidism. The chain links TRBV30 to TRBJ2-7; tentative D call: TRBD2 (5 bases). The CDR3 loop is CAWSAEAAQYF. CDR3 bases: TGTGCCTGGAGTGCGGAGGCAGCGCAGTACTTC.